The table lists the clone carrying this T cell receptor (beta chain) with a count of one. Its antigen remains unknown. The CDR3 is 13 amino acids. CDR1 is SNHLY, CDR2 FYNNEI, per germline. The germline V and J ends were trimmed by 5 bases and 4 bases, with 11 bases remaining between them. Sequencing was performed with immunoSEQ multiplex PCR; in TCRdb, only in-frame clones are kept and a portion is missing. There are some 48,000 clones in the sample; approximately 86% occur only once, and 15% to 20% lies in the top ten. The sample originates from a study of radiotherapy plus CTLA-4 blockade in lung cancer. Study findings and constraints: Early blood T cell clone changes and increased post-radiation serum interferon-beta were reportedly the strongest response predictors. Tumor-origin TCR clones grew in blood after radiotherapy plus ipilimumab.

Focal radiation with ipilimumab CTLA-4 blockade was given to patients with chemo-refractory metastatic non-small-cell lung cancer. The sequencing here drew on peripheral blood, taken from a patient treated with radiotherapy plus ipilimumab. The receptor comes from a human donor with non-small cell lung cancer that progressed on radiotherapy plus ipilimumab. Some clones in this sample may be carry-over from other donors' samples. The rearrangement uses TRBV2 and TRBJ1-2; no reliable D call. The CDR3 here is CASSLGPGYGYTF. DNA for the CDR3: TGTGCCAGCAGTCTGGGCCCTGGCTATGGCTACACCTTC.